This record covers a single T cell receptor (beta chain). Its target is unknown. This sample is part of a study of beta chain features in type 1 diabetes. Findings and limits, study-wide: There was a moderate but significant shortening of TCRB CDR3s in all four CD4+ subsets of Type 1 diabetes patients.

V dropped 0 bases and J dropped 7 bases, with 13 bases sitting between them. The CDR3 is 15 residues long. In germline, CDR1 is SGDLS, CDR2 YYNGEE. Sequencing targeted expressed TCRB transcripts, as all isolated RNA had been reverse transcribed. The repertoire was sequenced with immunoSEQ multiplex PCR; TCRdb's copy has only in-frame clones and lacks some. The repertoire holds hundreds of thousands of clones, with 11% to 15% as singletons. The receptor was derived from a man aged 18 to 30 with type 1 diabetes. The gene calls are TRBV9 and TRBJ1-4; no definite D call. Sample: naive CD4+ T cells from blood. CDR3 sequence: CASSVGTAFTEKLFF. DNA of the CDR3: TGTGCCAGCAGCGTAGGTACAGCTTTTACTGAAAAACTGTTTTTT.